This T cell receptor (beta chain) was sequenced in a study of blood T cells in healthy people across ages. Study-level background: T cells yielded about one barcoded beta molecule per two cells through template switching.

Through a sample-barcoded 5' primer and a J-beta primer mix, a second PCR was run for roughly 7 to 12 cycles. A template-switch adaptor with 12 random nucleotides tagged each cDNA molecule. Via MiXCR, TCRdb re-called the 5' RACE reads, giving one row per CDR3 protein. The sample consists of fewer than 2 million distinct CDR3 sequences, about 39% of them appearing once. Germline-derived CDR1 and CDR2 are SGDLS and YYNGEE. The CDR3 contains 15 residues. V lost 3 bases to trimming and J lost 4 bases; unmatched junction nucleotides: 4. Extractions gave at least 5.5 micrograms of total RNA per sample. Study-level points and caveats: Underestimates were what the diversity estimates from one million T cells were considered to be.

A remark on this clonotype: Its specificity is unknown.

The clonotype was recovered from a human donor in good health. The chain uses TRBV9 and TRBJ2-3; 11 bases agree with TRBD2. The sample taken for sequencing was blood. DNA for the CDR3: TGTGCCAGCAGCGCCGTAGCGGGAGGGTCAGATACGCAGTATTTT. Its protein product is CASSAVAGGSDTQYF.